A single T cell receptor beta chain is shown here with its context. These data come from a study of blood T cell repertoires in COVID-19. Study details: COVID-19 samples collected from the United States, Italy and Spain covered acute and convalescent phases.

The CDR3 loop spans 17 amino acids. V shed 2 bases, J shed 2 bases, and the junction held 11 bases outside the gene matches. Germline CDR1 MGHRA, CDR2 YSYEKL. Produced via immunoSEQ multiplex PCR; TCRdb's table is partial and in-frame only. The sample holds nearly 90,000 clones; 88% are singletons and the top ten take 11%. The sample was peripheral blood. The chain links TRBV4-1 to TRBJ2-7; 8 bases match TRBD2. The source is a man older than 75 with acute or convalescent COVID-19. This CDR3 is CASSQTWGDSGAYEQYF. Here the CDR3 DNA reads TGCGCCAGCAGCCAAACCTGGGGGGATAGCGGGGCCTACGAGCAGTACTTC.